This TCR beta chain was recorded in a study of blood T cells in healthy people across ages (dated by TCRdb to the mid-2010s). Regarding the complete study: Template switching captured roughly one uniquely barcoded TCR beta cDNA molecule per two T cells in model experiments. Two additional independent replicas of 1 million unique cDNA reads from the same blood draw were analyzed for two donors (one aged 18 to 29 and one aged 80 or older). To avoid experimental bias, donors of different ages were distributed randomly across sequencing lanes. The donors were split into four age groups: young (average about 15 years), middle-aged (about 40), aged (approximately 59) and long-lived (approximately 80). Using deep sequencing normalized with unique cDNA molecular identifiers, the study measured how TCR beta repertoire diversity changes with age. What the research found in general, with its limitations: Because the CMV infection status of the donors was unknown, age-related changes in expanded clonotypes may potentially have been confounded. Observed TCR beta diversity per million T cells fell roughly linearly with age, and a significant reduction was already apparent by age around 40. There was a strong correlation between observed TCR beta diversity and the percentage of naive T cells measured by flow cytometry. Estimates of total diversity based on one million sequenced T cells were considered lower bounds and underestimates. Bulk unsorted PBMC profiling prevented conclusive comparison of naive and antigen-experienced compartments. Compared with the aged group, the long-lived group had more naive CD4+ T cells, fewer expanded clones and increased TCR diversity, suggesting age selection.

Comment on this clonotype: The specificity of this receptor is unknown. No qualities accompany the bases; no much larger clone lies one base away.

Libraries came from 5' RACE. The instrument given in TCRdb is Illumina HiSeq 2500. A second PCR of about 6 to 11 cycles was performed with a sample-barcoded 5' primer and a J-beta primer mix. A template-switch 5' adaptor carrying 12 random nucleotides introduced a unique molecular identifier onto each TCR beta cDNA molecule. Each sample yielded at least 2.5 million CDR3-containing paired-end reads. First-strand cDNA synthesis was performed from all RNA using the Mint cDNA synthesis kit, with priming by a TRBC-specific oligonucleotide. Following uracil-DNA glycosylase treatment, a first 18-cycle PCR with universal primers M1SS and BC2_uni_R was performed on all cDNA. The original methods were these. For normalization, 1 million high-quality reads were randomly selected from each sample, with every read carrying a distinct molecular identifier. Instead of being binned into consensus sequences, reads that shared molecular identifiers were thrown out. CDR3 identification, clonotype clustering and error correction used MiTCR with a Q25 quality threshold and the strictest error-elimination algorithm. A nonparametric unseen species model with Euler transformation was used to estimate a lower bound on total TCR beta diversity. Using fastp trimming at Q25 and MiXCR clonotype assembly, TCRdb reanalyzed the public sequencing data and kept in-frame beta chains. Entries are consolidated by CDR3 protein sequence, retaining the most common genes and DNA. These V and J calls rely on TCRdb rather than the paper's analysis. In all, the sample holds approximately 730,000 distinct CDR3 sequences, and 50% to 65% of those were seen once. The leading ten clones occupy approximately 40% of the sample.

The CDR3, from cysteine to phenylalanine, totals 13 residues. Only the CDR3 DNA stays, 39 bases, in frame from base 1. The germline V gene yields SGHAT for CDR1 and FQNNGV for CDR2. V is reduced by 3 bases and J by 0 bases, leaving a spacing of 5 bases between them. Systemically healthy Caucasian individuals from Russia, some 36 in total and aged about 6 to 95 years, were included as donors. Ten milliliters of peripheral blood were drawn from each donor into EDTA-treated Vacutainer tubes. Ficoll-Paque density-gradient centrifugation was used to isolate PBMCs, with at least 6.5 million obtained per sample. Trizol reagent was used to extract total RNA from the PBMCs, yielding at least 6 micrograms per sample. The percentages of naive CD45RAhigh/CD27high T cells were determined by flow cytometry on a PBMC aliquot from every donor.

The receptor was isolated from a man older than 75 in good health. This chain joins TRBV11-2 to TRBJ1-2, with the D gene uncertain. Sequenced sample: blood. The DNA sequence follows: TGTGCCAGCAGCTTCGACCCTAACTATGGCTACACCTTC. Its translation reads: CASSFDPNYGYTF.